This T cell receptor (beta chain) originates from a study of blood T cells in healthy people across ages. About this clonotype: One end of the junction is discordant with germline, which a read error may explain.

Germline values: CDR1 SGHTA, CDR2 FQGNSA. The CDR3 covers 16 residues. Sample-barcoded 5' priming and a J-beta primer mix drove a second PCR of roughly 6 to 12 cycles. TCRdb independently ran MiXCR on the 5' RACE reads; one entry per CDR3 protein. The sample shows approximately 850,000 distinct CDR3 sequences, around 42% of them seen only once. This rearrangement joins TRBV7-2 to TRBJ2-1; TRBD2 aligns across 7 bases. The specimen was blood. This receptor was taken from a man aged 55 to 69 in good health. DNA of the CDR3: TGTGCCGGCAGCATAGTACCGGGACTATTGAACAATGAGCAGTTCTTC. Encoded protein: CAGSIVPGLLNNEQFF.